This T cell receptor beta chain was recovered during a study of blood T cell repertoires in COVID-19. Sequencing used immunoSEQ multiplex PCR; TCRdb keeps in-frame clones, though not all of them. The table has about 290,000 clones, about nine tenths seen once. Study members were between roughly 18 and 89 years old and lived in approximately 25 US regions. Only one count was recorded for this clone. The V segment lost 10 bases and the J segment 3 bases; nucleotides outside the gene matches: 10. The CDR3 length is 15 residues. Per the germline V gene, CDR1 is LNHDA and CDR2 is SQIVND (reference sequence).

This clonotype was sampled from a woman between 40 and 55 years old who had recovered from COVID-19. The rearrangement joins TRBV19 to TRBJ2-7; 12 bases are a match to TRBD1. Sequencing used PBMCs or T cells enriched from blood (not recorded which). CDR3 loop: CATLAGQGANYEQYF. Written as DNA, the CDR3 is TGTGCCACTCTAGCGGGACAGGGGGCTAACTACGAGCAGTACTTC.